The 32 T cell receptor beta chains reported below all come from one sample, sequenced in a study of blood T cell repertoires in COVID-19. Repertoires were generated with immunoSEQ multiplex PCR, while TCRdb's copy carries only in-frame clones and drops some. This table holds approximately 91,000 clones, roughly nine tenths found once. The specimen sequenced was peripheral blood. The receptors come from a man between 70 and 80 years old with acute or convalescent COVID-19.

The rearrangement links TRBV2 to TRBJ1-2; no definite D call. The CDR3 loop spans 13 amino acids. CDR1 is SNHLY, CDR2 FYNNEI, per germline. V lost 4 bases, J lost 8 bases, and 14 bases lay in between. CDR3 protein: CASSATTQRGYTF. CDR3 in DNA: TGTGCCAGCAGTGCGACAACACAGCGGGGCTACACCTTC.

The chain is built from TRBV3-1 (or the pseudogene TRBV3-2) and TRBJ1-6; D call uncertain. Per the germline V gene, CDR1 is LGHDT and CDR2 is YNNKEL (reference sequence). V lost 3 bases and J lost 6, with 18 bases in between. CDR3 length: 17 amino acids. CDR3 in amino acids: CASSQHRSSGSNSPLHF. The DNA of the CDR3 is TGTGCCAGCAGCCAGCACCGGTCCTCGGGATCTAATTCACCCCTCCACTTT.

This chain joins TRBV6-5 and TRBJ2-7, with a weak D call TRBD1 (6 bases). The V end was cut by 5 bases, the J end by 1 base, with 9 bases between. Germline V gives CDR1 MNHEY, CDR2 SVGAGI. CDR3 size: 13 residues. The CDR3 DNA sequence: TGTGCCAGCAGTCGGGACACTTCCTACGAGCAGTACTTC. Its protein product is CASSRDTSYEQYF.

This clone was observed a handful of times. This sequence joins TRBV7-2 and TRBJ1-5; D uncertain. Trimming removed 5 bases from V and 2 bases from J, with 10 bases in between. Germline lookup yields CDR1 SGHTA and CDR2 FQGNSA. The CDR3 runs 14 residues. The CDR3: CASSKQRGNQPQHF. The CDR3 coding sequence is TGTGCCAGCAGCAAGCAGAGGGGCAATCAGCCCCAGCATTTT. The full variable domain, rest sourced from reference TRBV7-2 and TRBJ1-5, is GAGVSQSPSNKVTEKGKDVELRCDPISGHTALYWYRQSLGQGLEFLIYFQGNSAPDKSGLPSDRFSAERTGGSVSTLTIQRTQQEDSAVYLCASSKQRGNQPQHFGDGTRLSIL.

V gene TRBV7-9 combines with J gene TRBJ2-5, with D possibly matching TRBD1 (7 bases). Trimming took 4 bases from V and 4 from J, leaving 13 bases between them. The CDR3 loop spans 14 amino acids. Germline V lookup: CDR1 SEHNR, CDR2 FQNEAQ (reference sequence). The DNA for the CDR3 is TGTGCCAGCAGCTCTCAGGGGGGAAGAGAGACCCAGTACTTC. Translated, it gives CASSSQGGRETQYF.

The rearrangement uses TRBV29-1 and TRBJ2-2, with 11 bases aligning to TRBD1. Germline CDR1 SQVTM, CDR2 ANQGSEA. Trimming cost V 7 bases and J 6 bases; bases outside gene matches: 10. The CDR3 contains 15 residues. The DNA of the CDR3 is TGCAGCGCCCTAGCAGGGACAGGGGGTCCCGGGGAGCTGTTTTTT. It is translated as CSALAGTGGPGELFF.

The chain is built from TRBV20-1 and TRBJ1-3, with a weak D call TRBD1 (5 bases). The V gene lost 3 bases and the J gene lost 2 bases, with 8 bases spanning the gap. CDR1 and CDR2 (germline): DFQATT, SNEGSKA (reference sequence). This CDR3 is built from 13 residues. This CDR3 is CSASWGAGNTIYF. For the CDR3, the DNA is TGCAGTGCTAGTTGGGGGGCTGGAAACACCATATATTTT.

The rearrangement uses TRBV28 and TRBJ1-5, with a tentative D call TRBD1 (5 bases). Germline V gene lookup returns CDR1 MDHEN and CDR2 SYDVKM. Trimming stripped 2 bases from V and 7 bases from J, with 12 bases between. The CDR3 has 14 amino acids. CDR3 coding DNA: TGTGCCAGCAGTTTACCCTCGGAGGGGCAGCCCCAGCATTTT. This translates into CASSLPSEGQPQHF.

V is TRBV5-1 and J is TRBJ2-7; 10 nucleotides match TRBD1. Trimming took 4 bases from V and 3 from J; bases not matched to a gene: 7. This CDR3 contains 15 residues. The germline gives CDR1 SGHRS, CDR2 YFSETQ. Written as DNA, the CDR3 is TGCGCCAGCAGCGCAGCCCGGGACAGGGGCTACGAGCAGTACTTC. Its translation: CASSAARDRGYEQYF.

V usage is TRBV5-1 and J usage is TRBJ1-1, with D maybe TRBD1 (6 bases). The V and J ends lost 0 bases and 5 bases respectively, with 11 bases between them. The CDR3 has 14 residues. Germline-derived CDR1 and CDR2 are SGHRS and YFSETQ. The CDR3 loop reads CASSLAGGETEAFF. The CDR3 coding sequence is TGCGCCAGCAGCTTGGCTGGGGGCGAGACTGAAGCTTTCTTT.

This clone appeared once. J is TRBJ2-7 and V is TRBV18; D may be TRBD1 (6 bases). Per the germline V gene, CDR1 is KGHSH and CDR2 is LQKENI. This CDR3 contains 12 residues. Between the trimmed V and J ends, which lost 3 bases and 6 bases, there was a span of 9 bases. DNA of the CDR3: TGTGCCAGCTCACCCGGACAGCCCGAGCAGTACTTC. Translation gives CASSPGQPEQYF. Using reference TRBV18 and TRBJ2-7 for the parts outside the CDR3, the full variable domain is NAGVMQNPRHLVRRRGQEARLRCSPMKGHSHVYWYRQLPEEGLKFMVYLQKENIIDESGMPKERFSAEFPKEGPSILRIQQVVRGDSAAYFCASSPGQPEQYFGPGTRLTVT.

The gene calls are TRBV6-2 or TRBV6-3 and TRBJ2-5; D gene ambiguous. The CDR3 sequence is 14 residues long. V lost 2 bases, J lost 2 bases, and 9 bases lay in between. Germline lookup yields CDR1 MNHEY and CDR2 SVGEGT. CDR3 DNA: TGTGCCAGCAGTTACCCCGACTGGCAAGAGACCCAGTACTTC. Residues: CASSYPDWQETQYF.

The gene calls are TRBV5-1 and TRBJ2-7, with 7 bases fitting TRBD2. Germline V CDR1 and CDR2: SGHRS, YFSETQ. The CDR3 totals 15 residues. The trim removed 2 bases at V and 4 bases at J, leaving 9 bases unmatched. This CDR3 is CASSLSGGTPYEQYF. The CDR3 DNA is TGCGCCAGCAGCTTATCGGGGGGAACACCGTACGAGCAGTACTTC.

The CDR3 protein is CARQVANYGYTF. CDR3 in DNA: TGTGCGCGACAGGTAGCTAACTATGGCTACACCTTC. The chain is built from TRBV6-5 and TRBJ1-2, with D tentatively TRBD1 (6 bases). Germline values: CDR1 MNHEY, CDR2 SVGAGI. CDR3 length equals 12 residues.

The J gene is TRBJ2-2, the V gene TRBV4-2, with TRBD2 matching over 7 bases. The CDR3 has 16 amino acids. Germline assignment: CDR1 LGHNA and CDR2 YNFKEQ. V gave up 3 bases and J gave up 0 bases; unmatched junction bases: 4. The CDR3 spells CASSQEAGSNTGELFF. The CDR3 DNA is TGTGCCAGCAGCCAGGAAGCGGGGTCGAACACCGGGGAGCTGTTTTTT.

V gene TRBV5-4 combines with J gene TRBJ1-6; 8 bases fit TRBD1. Germline CDR1 and CDR2: SGHNT and YYREEE (reference sequence). The CDR3 covers 17 residues. V was pared by 4 bases and J by 0 bases, with 6 bases of the junction left unmatched. The CDR3 DNA sequence: TGTGCCAGCAGCGACCGGGACAGGAGCTCCTATAATTCACCCCTCCACTTT. It translates to CASSDRDRSSYNSPLHF.

The V call is TRBV18, the J call TRBJ1-1; 9 bases are shared with TRBD1. Germline CDR1 and CDR2: KGHSH and LQKENI. CDR3 size: 13 residues. V lost 5 bases and J lost 8; bases outside the gene matches: 6. The CDR3 reads CASSGQGRGEAFF. For the CDR3, the DNA is TGTGCCAGCTCAGGACAGGGGAGAGGGGAAGCTTTCTTT. The full variable domain, completed using reference TRBV18 and TRBJ1-1, is NAGVMQNPRHLVRRRGQEARLRCSPMKGHSHVYWYRQLPEEGLKFMVYLQKENIIDESGMPKERFSAEFPKEGPSILRIQQVVRGDSAAYFCASSGQGRGEAFFGQGTRLTVV.

This chain uses TRBV30 with TRBJ2-5, with TRBD2 matching over 10 bases. With V trimmed by 5 bases and J by 0 bases, 12 bases remained unmatched. The germline V gene has CDR1 GTSNPN and CDR2 SVGIG (reference sequence). The CDR3 totals 17 residues. The CDR3 DNA reads as TGTGCCTGGCGGGGGGGCCTAGCGGGGGCCGACCAAGAGACCCAGTACTTC. Amino acids: CAWRGGLAGADQETQYF.

This clone occurred a few times. The chain links TRBV5-1 to TRBJ1-2, with TRBD1 identical over 10 bases. The CDR3 has 16 amino acids. CDR1 SGHRS and CDR2 YFSETQ come from the germline V gene. Trimming cost V 3 bases and J 4 bases; bases outside gene matches: 9. For the CDR3, the DNA is TGCGCCAGCAGCTCCCGACAGGGGGCTTTTCTCTATGGCTACACCTTC. It encodes CASSSRQGAFLYGYTF.

The V and J genes are TRBV28 and TRBJ1-2; D uncertain. V was pared by 6 bases and J by 4 bases, with 18 bases between. This CDR3 is built from 15 residues. CDR1 and CDR2 (germline): MDHEN, SYDVKM. The CDR3 DNA reads TGTGCCAGCAGCCTAGCCCCCCCAAGGGTCTATGGCTACACCTTC. It codes for CASSLAPPRVYGYTF.

V is TRBV9 and J is TRBJ2-1; D unresolved. Germline V gene data show CDR1 as SGDLS and CDR2 as YYNGEE. This CDR3 region has 14 residues. V gave up 0 bases and J gave up 6 bases, with 10 bases separating them. CDR3 nucleotides: TGTGCCAGCAGCGTAGATCCCTTCCCCAATGAGCAGTTCTTC. Encoded protein: CASSVDPFPNEQFF.

Concerning this clone: Other DNA sequences from this sample encode an identical CDR3 as well. This sequence joins TRBV28 and TRBJ1-2, with D possibly being TRBD1 (6 bases). Germline V gives CDR1 MDHEN, CDR2 SYDVKM. This CDR3 has 13 residues. Deletions cut 3 bases from V and 4 bases from J, with 9 bases between. CDR3 in amino acids: CASSFRGGYGYTF. The CDR3 DNA reads as TGTGCCAGCAGTTTTAGGGGGGGCTATGGCTACACCTTC.

The chain combines TRBV7-8 with TRBJ1-6; D is undetermined. Trimming cost V 2 bases and J 3 bases, with 8 bases left between them. This CDR3 comprises 15 residues. CDR1 and CDR2 (germline): SGHVS, FQNEAQ. This chain's CDR3 is CASSLRQDYNSPLHF. As DNA, the CDR3 is TGTGCCAGCAGCTTACGGCAGGACTATAATTCACCCCTCCACTTT.

The rearrangement links TRBV6-5 to TRBJ2-5; TRBD2 matches 7 bases. The CDR3 sequence is 15 residues long. V was clipped by 2 bases and J by 5 bases; unmatched bases: 8. Per germline, CDR1 MNHEY and CDR2 SVGAGI. In DNA, the CDR3 is TGTGCCAGCAGTTACGAGGGACTACCGGGGGAGACCCAGTACTTC. Its translation: CASSYEGLPGETQYF.

The chain uses TRBV5-4 and TRBJ2-5, with a possible D match to TRBD1 (6 bases). The CDR3 length is 13 residues. The germline V and J ends were trimmed by 4 bases and 2 bases, with 9 bases remaining between them. Germline CDR1 and CDR2: SGHNT and YYREEE (reference sequence). CDR3 protein: CASSQDRQETQYF. CDR3 coding DNA: TGTGCCAGCAGCCAGGACAGACAAGAGACCCAGTACTTC.

This rearrangement joins TRBV3-1 (or the pseudogene TRBV3-2) to TRBJ1-1; D unclear. Germline V gene data show CDR1 as LGHDT and CDR2 as YNNKEL (reference sequence). Trimming removed 3 bases at V and 5 bases at J, with 13 bases between. The CDR3 has 14 residues. CDR3 residues: CASSHTREGTEAFF. In nucleotides, the CDR3 is TGTGCCAGCAGCCATACTAGGGAGGGTACTGAAGCTTTCTTT.

V gene TRBV19 combines with J gene TRBJ2-5; the match to TRBD1 covers 7 bases. CDR3 length equals 13 residues. Germline trimming cut 4 bases from V and 5 bases from J; bases unmatched to any gene: 4. The germline V gene encodes CDR1 LNHDA and CDR2 SQIVND (reference sequence). CDR3 sequence reads: CASSKNRGETQYF. Here the CDR3 DNA reads TGTGCCAGTAGTAAAAACAGGGGTGAGACCCAGTACTTC.

The chain joins TRBV6-5 to TRBJ2-3; TRBD2 matches 8 bases. The CDR3 is made up of 16 amino acids. CDR1 and CDR2 (germline): MNHEY, SVGAGI. V shed 4 bases, J shed 0 bases, and the junction held 6 bases outside the gene matches. CDR3 protein: CASSLSSGGSTDTQYF. CDR3 in DNA: TGTGCCAGCAGTTTGTCGAGCGGGGGTAGCACAGATACGCAGTATTTT.

The chain couples TRBV19 to TRBJ2-1; possible D gene TRBD1, 5 bases. The CDR3 is 10 residues long. The germline V gene has CDR1 LNHDA and CDR2 SQIVND (reference sequence). For the CDR3, the DNA is TGTGCAACAGGTTTCAATGAGCAGTTCTTC. Encoded protein: CATGFNEQFF.

J is TRBJ2-1 and V is TRBV5-4; maybe TRBD2 (6 bases). V lost 4 bases, J lost 7 bases, and 18 bases lay in between. CDR1 and CDR2 (germline): SGHNT, YYREEE (reference sequence). This CDR3 is 15 amino acids long. This CDR3 reads CASSKDPGAGNEQFF. The DNA for the CDR3 is TGTGCCAGCAGCAAAGATCCCGGGGCGGGGAATGAGCAGTTCTTC.

The count of this clone is one. The chain uses TRBV11-2 and TRBJ2-1; 9 nucleotides match TRBD2. Germline CDR1 is SGHAT and CDR2 is FQNNGV. Trimming cost V 1 base and J 6 bases; bases outside gene matches: 7. The CDR3 loop spans 16 amino acids. CDR3 sequence reads: CASSLVLRGGANEQFF. The CDR3 DNA follows: TGTGCCAGCAGCTTAGTCTTGCGGGGGGGGGCCAATGAGCAGTTCTTC.

V gene TRBV6-5 combines with J gene TRBJ1-2, with 10 bases aligning to TRBD1. V dropped 8 bases and J dropped 7; count of bases not matched to a gene: 13. The germline V gene has CDR1 MNHEY and CDR2 SVGAGI. The CDR3 has 15 residues. The CDR3 protein is CASGALTGGNGGYTF. The CDR3 bases are TGTGCCAGCGGAGCTTTGACAGGGGGCAACGGTGGCTACACCTTC.